What follows describes a single TCR beta chain. This clonotype was seen just once. The target of this receptor is not known. No much larger clone is present one base from it, and per-base qualities are unavailable. One read alone provides weak support. Peripheral blood CD8+ and CD4+ T cells from healthy donors, Susac syndrome patients and multiple sclerosis patients were profiled by high-throughput TCR beta sequencing. Recently defined diagnostic criteria for definite or probable disease were met by the Susac syndrome patients. Bulk CD8+ and CD4+ T cells were purified by magnetic negative isolation, while CD8+ TEMRA cells were enriched using FACS. Blood was collected in EDTA tubes and processed within 24 hours, with PBMCs isolated through density gradient centrifugation. PBMCs intended for TCR sequencing were cryopreserved in liquid nitrogen and thawed later in a water bath at 37 degrees C. Purity of sorted or isolated CD4+, CD8+ and CD8+ TEMRA cells was at least 90%.

The data were obtained in a study of CD8 T cells in Susac syndrome (dated by TCRdb to about 2019). Turning to the overall study: Among the sequenced Susac syndrome patients, six had clinically active disease and eight or nine were in clinical remission. Susac syndrome patients were therapy-naive, on corticosteroids (some also receiving IVIg), or on IVIg alone at blood withdrawal. The study used repertoire sequencing to test whether antigen drove CD8+ T cell activation and differentiation in Susac syndrome. CD8+ T cell repertoire clonality was compared between fewer than 13 healthy donors, approximately 14 Susac syndrome patients and some 15 multiple sclerosis patients.

A distance of 8 bases separates the germline ends of V and J, which lose 1 base and 7 bases respectively. CDR1 DFQATT and CDR2 SNEGSKA are derived from the germline V gene (reference sequence). The CDR3, from cysteine to phenylalanine, totals 11 residues. The only DNA kept is the CDR3, 33 bases in frame from the first base. RNA was extracted with the RNeasy kit and about 0.45 to 1 ug was reverse transcribed using random hexamers. TCR beta CDR3 regions were amplified with the immunoSEQ multiplex PCR assay covering 54 Vbeta and 13 Jbeta segments. Bias from PCR amplification was corrected by using a synthetic template baseline for primer optimization and for computational correction. The paper's data handling went like this. Reads were assigned to V, D and J genes according to IMGT and analyzed in immunoSEQ Analyzer, with only productive sequences retained. To calculate clonality, Shannon entropy was normalized by log2 of the number of productive unique sequences and then subtracted from one. Public and private clones were assessed among the 100 most prevalent clones of each patient and control. A clone was defined as Susac-specific if it was absent from the healthy and MS cohorts, from around 960 published viral clones and from other ImmuneACCESS disease sequences. Using fastp trimming at Q25 and MiXCR clonotype assembly, TCRdb reanalyzed the public sequencing data and kept in-frame beta chains. Entries that share a CDR3 protein sequence are merged under the most common genes and DNA. TCRdb, not the authors, supplied the V and J calls. In all, the sample holds about 75,000 distinct CDR3 sequences, and around 94% of those were seen once. The top ten clones comprise 0.52% of the sample.

Here is what the overall study found, with its caveats: The number of individuals in the TCR sequencing and HLA analysis was recognized as being relatively small. CD8+ repertoires in Susac syndrome showed clonal expansion, which was highest in CD8+ TEMRA cells and was greater in clinically active patients than in remitting patients. Looking at Susac-specific public clones, the researchers identified some 15 in the total CD8+ repertoire and roughly 5 in the CD8+ TEMRA repertoire.

The receptor was derived from a human donor with Susac syndrome. Material for sequencing was CD8+ T cells from PBMCs. Recombination joined TRBV20-1 with TRBJ2-7; TRBD2 is a possible D gene, resting on 5 matching bases. The CDR3 region reads CSARATGEQYF. The nucleotide sequence reads as follows: TGCAGTGCTAGAGCCACGGGGGAGCAGTACTTC.